The 30 T cell receptor beta chains below all came from one sample that was sequenced in a study of blood T cell repertoires in COVID-19. Profiling relied on immunoSEQ multiplex PCR, and the TCRdb table lists in-frame clones only, not all of them. The sample has about 240,000 clones, about 88% seen once. Sequencing used peripheral blood. These receptor sequences come from a woman aged 45-65 years with COVID-19, enrolled during active disease.

The CDR3 DNA sequence: TGTGCCAGCCGACCCCTAACGGAGGAAGCTTTCTTT. Its protein product is CASRPLTEEAFF. J is TRBJ1-1 and V is TRBV12-3 or TRBV12-4; D is unclear. This CDR3 is 12 amino acids long. The V gene lost 8 bases and the J gene lost 8 bases, with 15 bases spanning the gap.

This chain uses TRBV5-5 with TRBJ1-5; possibly TRBD1 for D (6 bases). CDR1 is SGHKS and CDR2 is YYEKEE in the germline V gene (reference sequence). V was cut by 0 bases and J by 0 bases, with 13 bases left in between. This CDR3 region has 17 residues. This chain's CDR3 is CASSLGDGQYSNQPQHF. CDR3 sequence (DNA): TGTGCCAGCAGCTTGGGGGACGGACAGTATAGCAATCAGCCCCAGCATTTT.

The V gene is TRBV5-6, the J gene TRBJ1-1; maybe TRBD1 (6 bases). Trimming stripped 1 base from V and 10 bases from J, with 11 bases between. Germline assignment: CDR1 SGHDT and CDR2 YYEEEE. The CDR3 has 12 residues. The CDR3 region is CASSLFQGPAFF. CDR3 sequence (DNA): TGTGCCAGCAGCTTGTTTCAGGGGCCAGCTTTCTTT.

The gene calls are TRBV28 and TRBJ1-2, with a weak D call TRBD1 (5 bases). Germline V lookup: CDR1 MDHEN, CDR2 SYDVKM. Deletions cut 2 bases from V and 4 bases from J, with 14 bases between. The CDR3 covers 15 residues. CDR3 sequence reads: CASSLPWGLGYGYTF. The CDR3 nucleotides are TGTGCCAGCAGTTTACCGTGGGGCCTAGGCTATGGCTACACCTTC.

The chain combines TRBV24-1 with TRBJ2-1, with 7 bases identical to TRBD1. Unmatched junction bases numbered 4, after V lost 0 bases and J lost 0 bases. Germline CDR1 is KGHDR and CDR2 is SFDVKD. The CDR3 consists of 17 residues. This CDR3 is CATSDLPGQSSYNEQFF. The CDR3 region has the DNA TGTGCCACCAGTGATTTGCCGGGACAGAGCTCCTACAATGAGCAGTTCTTC.

The chain couples TRBV27 to TRBJ1-1, with a possible D match to TRBD1 (6 bases). Germline CDR1 MNHEY, CDR2 SMNVEV (reference sequence). The CDR3 extends over 17 amino acids. V lost 7 bases, J lost 4 bases, and 25 bases lay in between. The CDR3 region has the DNA TGTGCCAGCACTCCTCCCGGGACAACAAGCAGAGGCACTGAAGCTTTCTTT. This sequence encodes CASTPPGTTSRGTEAFF.

This chain joins TRBV7-2 and TRBJ2-1; no firm D call. Per germline, CDR1 SGHTA and CDR2 FQGNSA. Trimming shortened V by 5 bases and J by 11 bases, and 22 bases separated the two germline ends. The CDR3 totals 15 residues. Here the CDR3 reads CASSLPGALRSKQFF. For the CDR3, the DNA is TGTGCCAGCAGCCTCCCCGGCGCCCTCCGGAGTAAGCAGTTCTTC.

J is TRBJ1-1 and V is TRBV5-6; 11 positions agree with TRBD1. This CDR3 comprises 14 residues. From germline, CDR1 is SGHDT and CDR2 YYEEEE. V lost 3 bases, J lost 5 bases, and 3 bases stayed unmatched. CDR3 protein: CASSSGQGATEAFF. The CDR3 bases are TGTGCCAGCAGCTCCGGACAGGGGGCTACTGAAGCTTTCTTT.

The J gene is TRBJ1-2, the V gene TRBV5-1; 12 bases fit TRBD1. The CDR3 extends over 18 amino acids. Germline loops: CDR1 SGHRS, CDR2 YFSETQ. J was trimmed by 4 bases and V by 2 bases; bases with no gene match: 12. The CDR3, as DNA: TGCGCCAGCAGCTTTCCCAAAGGCGGGGGACAGGGGGCCTATGGCTACACCTTC. Protein sequence: CASSFPKGGGQGAYGYTF.

This clone was found a few times. The gene calls are TRBV4-1 and TRBJ1-5; 7 nucleotides match TRBD1. CDR1 is MGHRA, CDR2 YSYEKL, per germline. With V trimmed by 2 bases and J by 7 bases, 5 bases remained unmatched. CDR3 length: 14 amino acids. The CDR3 region has the DNA TGCGCCAGCAGCCAAACAGGGGCTAGCCAGCCCCAGCATTTT. It is translated as CASSQTGASQPQHF.

The chain is built from TRBV5-1 and TRBJ1-1; D unresolved. The germline V gene has CDR1 SGHRS and CDR2 YFSETQ. The CDR3 covers 14 residues. Trimming shortened V by 5 bases and J by 1 base, and 12 bases separated the two germline ends. CDR3 in DNA: TGCGCCAGCAGGGTTTACCCAGAGAACACTGAAGCTTTCTTT. It translates to CASRVYPENTEAFF.

The chain is built from TRBV28 and TRBJ1-5, with D perhaps matching TRBD1 (6 bases). The V and J ends lost 7 bases and 4 bases respectively, with 14 bases between them. The CDR3 totals 14 residues. Looked up from germline, CDR1 is MDHEN and CDR2 is SYDVKM. The CDR3 is CASNRVGANQPQHF. CDR3 nucleotides: TGTGCCAGCAACCGTGTGGGGGCAAATCAGCCCCAGCATTTT.

The chain has TRBV7-2 and TRBJ2-5, with 7 bases identical to TRBD2. Trimming at V came to 3 bases and at J to 4 bases, leaving 5 bases not matched to a gene. Germline CDR1 and CDR2: SGHTA and FQGNSA. The CDR3 consists of 14 residues. CDR3 amino acids: CASSLGRGRETQYF. Written as DNA, the CDR3 is TGTGCCAGCAGCTTGGGGCGGGGGAGAGAGACCCAGTACTTC.

V and J are TRBV5-1 and TRBJ1-2; unclear D gene. Trimming cost V 4 bases and J 0 bases, with 16 bases left between them. CDR3 length: 16 amino acids. Germline V gene lookup returns CDR1 SGHRS and CDR2 YFSETQ. The CDR3 sequence is CASSPMAYSANYGYTF. The CDR3 DNA reads as TGCGCCAGCAGCCCTATGGCGTACAGTGCTAACTATGGCTACACCTTC.

This clone is a singleton in its sample. J is TRBJ1-2 and V is TRBV4-1; D unresolved. Germline CDR1 MGHRA, CDR2 YSYEKL. V lost 1 base and J lost 2, with 14 bases in between. The CDR3 runs 16 residues. CDR3 sequence reads: CASSQVEARVNYGYTF. The CDR3 DNA is TGCGCCAGCAGCCAAGTGGAGGCCAGAGTAAACTATGGCTACACCTTC.

This clone was observed once. This chain joins TRBV7-2 and TRBJ2-5, with 11 positions matching TRBD2. CDR3 size: 19 residues. After removal of 4 bases from V and 2 bases from J, the junction contained 15 bases not matched to a gene. CDR1 and CDR2 (germline): SGHTA, FQGNSA. The CDR3 reads CASSSYGPASGGFQETQYF. CDR3 DNA: TGTGCCAGCAGCTCCTATGGACCCGCTAGCGGGGGGTTTCAAGAGACCCAGTACTTC. Combining the CDR3 with reference TRBV7-2 and TRBJ2-5 gives the whole variable domain GAGVSQSPSNKVTEKGKDVELRCDPISGHTALYWYRQSLGQGLEFLIYFQGNSAPDKSGLPSDRFSAERTGGSVSTLTIQRTQQEDSAVYLCASSSYGPASGGFQETQYFGPGTRLLVL.

The chain carries TRBV5-1 and TRBJ2-5, with TRBD2 matching over 10 bases. The CDR3 runs 16 residues. Germline loops: CDR1 SGHRS, CDR2 YFSETQ. The trim removed 0 bases at V and 2 bases at J, leaving 4 bases unmatched. In nucleotides, the CDR3 is TGCGCCAGCAGCTTGGAGGGGACTAGCGTACAAGAGACCCAGTACTTC. This translates into CASSLEGTSVQETQYF.

The chain combines TRBV9 with TRBJ2-1; the D gene is possibly TRBD1 (7 bases). V lost 0 bases and J 5 bases, leaving 12 bases between the germline ends. From germline, CDR1 is SGDLS and CDR2 YYNGEE. The CDR3 runs 15 residues. This chain's CDR3 is CASSVGRGPDNEQFF. The CDR3 nucleotides read TGTGCCAGCAGCGTAGGGAGGGGGCCCGACAATGAGCAGTTCTTC.

CDR3 residues: CASIQDTQYF. The CDR3 nucleotides read TGTGCCAGCATACAAGATACGCAGTATTTT. The gene calls are TRBV2 and TRBJ2-3; D is unclear. V lost 7 bases and J lost 5, with 4 bases in between. This CDR3 has 10 amino acids. CDR1 is SNHLY and CDR2 is FYNNEI in the germline V gene. Using reference TRBV2 and TRBJ2-3 for the parts outside the CDR3, the full variable domain is EPEVTQTPSHQVTQMGQEVILRCVPISNHLYFYWYRQILGQKVEFLVSFYNNEISEKSEIFDDQFSVERPDGSNFTLKIRSTKLEDSAMYFCASIQDTQYFGPGTRLTVL.

The rearrangement links TRBV5-5 to TRBJ1-1; TRBD1 agrees at 9 bases. Germline-derived CDR1 and CDR2 are SGHKS and YYEKEE (reference sequence). This CDR3 comprises 11 residues. Germline trimming cut 5 bases from V and 8 bases from J; bases unmatched to any gene: 1. CDR3 amino acids: CASRTGGEAFF. As DNA, the CDR3 is TGTGCCAGCAGGACAGGGGGGGAAGCTTTCTTT.

V gene TRBV5-1 combines with J gene TRBJ1-1; TRBD1 matches at 10 bases. Germline loops: CDR1 SGHRS, CDR2 YFSETQ. This CDR3 contains 12 residues. V shed 5 bases and J 12 bases; nucleotides not matched to a gene: 7. CDR3 residues: CASSKGQGRPFF. DNA of the CDR3: TGCGCCAGCAGTAAGGGACAGGGGAGGCCTTTCTTT.

The chain links TRBV27 to TRBJ2-6; a weak D match, TRBD2 (6 bases). The CDR3 is made up of 16 amino acids. CDR1 and CDR2 from the germline V gene are MNHEY and SMNVEV (reference sequence). Trimming took off 2 bases at V and 0 bases at J, with 8 bases between the two ends. Written as DNA, the CDR3 is TGTGCCAGCAGTTTACGCGGGGCCTCTGGGGCCAACGTCCTGACTTTC. Protein product: CASSLRGASGANVLTF.

The rearrangement joins TRBV29-1 to TRBJ2-3; tentatively, D is TRBD1 (5 bases). Per the germline V gene, CDR1 is SQVTM and CDR2 is ANQGSEA. With 4 bases removed from V and 1 base from J, the gap between germline ends came to 6 bases. The CDR3 consists of 12 residues. CDR3 loop: CSVATGTDTQYF. CDR3 DNA sequence: TGCAGCGTTGCGACAGGCACAGATACGCAGTATTTT.

The V call is TRBV11-2, the J call TRBJ1-2, with a tentative D call TRBD1 (6 bases). V was trimmed by 4 bases and J by 4 bases, leaving 10 bases between them. This CDR3 has 13 residues. Germline CDR1 SGHAT, CDR2 FQNNGV. The CDR3 protein is CASSSLDSYGYTF. The CDR3 coding sequence is TGTGCCAGCAGCTCCTTGGACAGCTATGGCTACACCTTC.

This chain joins TRBV12-3 or TRBV12-4 and TRBJ2-1; no clear D gene. Trimming removed 8 bases at V and 3 bases at J, with 5 bases between. The CDR3 sequence is 11 residues long. The CDR3 nucleotides read TGTGCCAGCGCGTTCTACAATGAGCAGTTCTTC. It yields the protein CASAFYNEQFF.

The table lists this clone with a count of one. The gene calls are TRBV9 and TRBJ1-5, with 7 bases matching TRBD1. CDR3 length: 15 residues. Germline CDR1 reads SGDLS; CDR2 reads YYNGEE. J lost 4 bases, V lost 0 bases, and 4 bases had no gene match. The CDR3: CASSVGWTGNQPQHF. The CDR3 nucleotides read TGTGCCAGCAGCGTAGGATGGACAGGAAATCAGCCCCAGCATTTT.

This chain joins TRBV2 and TRBJ1-1; D ambiguous. This CDR3 has 11 residues. V was clipped by 10 bases and J by 1 base, with 7 bases between them. Germline CDR1 SNHLY, CDR2 FYNNEI. CDR3 DNA: TGTGCCATCCCAGGGAACACTGAAGCTTTCTTT. The encoded protein is CAIPGNTEAFF.

The chain is built from TRBV27 and TRBJ1-5; TRBD1 might be the D (5 bases). Looked up from germline, CDR1 is MNHEY and CDR2 is SMNVEV (reference sequence). The CDR3 totals 14 residues. Trimming stripped 3 bases from V and 3 bases from J, with 9 bases between. The CDR3 loop reads CASSLTENNQPQHF. The CDR3 DNA sequence: TGTGCCAGCAGTTTGACAGAAAACAATCAGCCCCAGCATTTT.

This clone was detected only once. The rearrangement uses TRBV5-1 and TRBJ2-2; maybe TRBD1 (6 bases). The CDR3 spans 16 residues. V lost 0 bases and J lost 0, with 9 bases in between. Germline CDR1 SGHRS, CDR2 YFSETQ. DNA for the CDR3: TGCGCCAGCAGCTTGGAGGGACAACCGAACACCGGGGAGCTGTTTTTT. Encoded protein: CASSLEGQPNTGELFF.

The CDR3 here is CASSFPGGLDEQFF. DNA for the CDR3: TGTGCCAGCAGCTTTCCCGGGGGGTTAGATGAGCAGTTCTTC. The V gene is TRBV7-2, the J gene TRBJ2-1, with TRBD2 identical over 7 bases. The J segment lost 8 bases and the V segment lost 3 bases, leaving 7 bases of the junction unmatched. The CDR3 is 14 amino acids. From germline, CDR1 is SGHTA and CDR2 FQGNSA.